Presented here are 23 T cell receptor beta chains from one specimen sequenced in a study of blood T cell repertoires in COVID-19. Clones were read by immunoSEQ multiplex PCR, and TCRdb kept only the in-frame ones, dropping some. The data contain 25,000 to 35,000 clones, 85% to 95% of them singletons. Input material: peripheral blood. The receptors were sampled from a woman in her 70s with COVID-19, enrolled during active disease.

This chain connects TRBV2 to TRBJ1-1; weak D call: TRBD1 (5 bases). Germline V gene sequence: CDR1 SNHLY, CDR2 FYNNEI. Trimming removed 1 base at V and 3 bases at J, with 9 bases between. This CDR3 contains 14 residues. The CDR3 here is CASSEEGAYTEAFF. For the CDR3, the DNA is TGTGCCAGCAGTGAAGAAGGGGCGTACACTGAAGCTTTCTTT.

The chain links TRBV5-5 to TRBJ2-2, with TRBD2 identical over 12 bases. The CDR3 has 16 amino acids. CDR1 and CDR2 (germline): SGHKS, YYEKEE (reference sequence). V gave up 4 bases and J gave up 7 bases; unmatched junction bases: 8. The CDR3 spells CASSLLTLAGGGELFF. The CDR3 region has the DNA TGTGCCAGCAGCCTACTCACACTAGCGGGAGGCGGGGAGCTGTTTTTT. The variable domain in full, with the rest retrieved from reference TRBV5-5 and TRBJ2-2, is DAGVTQSPTHLIKTRGQQVTLRCSPISGHKSVSWYQQVLGQGPQFIFQYYEKEERGRGNFPDRFSARQFPNYSSELNVNALLLGDSALYLCASSLLTLAGGGELFFGEGSRLTVL.

DNA of the CDR3: TGCGCCAGCAGCTTGGCGGGACAGGGGGCGAGGACTGAAGCTTTCTTT. It yields the protein CASSLAGQGARTEAFF. The chain employs TRBV5-1 and TRBJ1-1; TRBD1 matches 12 bases. The trim removed 0 bases at V and 5 bases at J, leaving 5 bases unmatched. The germline gives CDR1 SGHRS, CDR2 YFSETQ. The CDR3 totals 16 residues.

This clone was picked up a small number of times. CDR3 sequence: CASSQDGGRAESPLHF. As DNA, the CDR3 is TGCGCCAGCAGCCAAGATGGTGGCAGGGCTGAGTCACCCCTCCACTTT. The chain uses TRBV4-1 and TRBJ1-6, with a weak D call TRBD1 (5 bases). Germline CDR1 MGHRA, CDR2 YSYEKL. V lost 0 bases, J lost 10 bases, and 16 bases lay in between. This CDR3 is built from 16 residues.

CDR3 in DNA: TGCGCCAGCAGCTTATCTGAGACTCCAACTAATGAAAAACTGTTTTTT. Its translation: CASSLSETPTNEKLFF. V gene TRBV5-1 combines with J gene TRBJ1-4, with D unclear. V dropped 2 bases and J dropped 0 bases, with 11 bases sitting between them. The CDR3 extends over 16 amino acids. Germline CDR1 reads SGHRS; CDR2 reads YFSETQ.

This clone showed up just once. V and J are TRBV10-3 and TRBJ2-7; TRBD2 might be the D (6 bases). V lost 6 bases and J 4 bases, leaving 16 bases between the germline ends. The CDR3 has 14 residues. Germline V gives CDR1 ENHRY, CDR2 SYGVKD. CDR3 nucleotides: TGTGCCATCAGGCCAGAAAGCGGGCTTTACGAGCAGTACTTC. This translates into CAIRPESGLYEQYF.

This rearrangement joins TRBV19 to TRBJ2-7; D perhaps matches TRBD1 (6 bases). Trimming took off 0 bases at V and 4 bases at J, with 7 bases between the two ends. The CDR3 is 13 residues long. The germline CDR1 and CDR2 sequences are LNHDA and SQIVND (reference sequence). The CDR3 is CASSIETGYEQYF. CDR3 bases: TGTGCCAGTAGTATAGAAACAGGGTACGAGCAGTACTTC. The entire variable domain, with the rest obtained from reference TRBV19 and TRBJ2-7, is as follows: DGGITQSPKYLFRKEGQNVTLSCEQNLNHDAMYWYRQDPGQGLRLIYYSQIVNDFQKGDIAEGYSVSREKKESFPLTVTSAQKNPTAFYLCASSIETGYEQYFGPGTRLTVT.

This clone was seen a single time. This rearrangement joins TRBV9 to TRBJ2-7, with 10 bases lining up with TRBD1. The V gene's germline CDR1 is SGDLS and CDR2 YYNGEE. The CDR3 has 16 amino acids. Trimming removed 4 bases from V and 2 bases from J; junction bases left unmatched: 9. The DNA for the CDR3 is TGTGCCAGCAGCCCCCCCTCCGGGACAGGGGCCTACGAGCAGTACTTC. Its protein is CASSPPSGTGAYEQYF. Full variable domain (missing parts from reference TRBV9 and TRBJ2-7): DSGVTQTPKHLITATGQRVTLRCSPRSGDLSVYWYQQSLDQGLQFLIQYYNGEERAKGNILERFSAQQFPDLHSELNLSSLELGDSALYFCASSPPSGTGAYEQYFGPGTRLTVT.

This chain links TRBV19 with TRBJ2-1, with TRBD2 matching 13 bases. This CDR3 comprises 20 residues. Germline loops: CDR1 LNHDA, CDR2 SQIVND (reference sequence). V shed 5 bases, J shed 3 bases, and the junction held 16 bases outside the gene matches. DNA for the CDR3: TGTGCCAGTAGTTCCCCCCTTACTAGCGGGAGGGCCCCGTACTACAATGAGCAGTTCTTC. It yields the protein CASSSPLTSGRAPYYNEQFF.

The CDR3 DNA is TGTGCCAGCAGAAAAGGGGACTACAATGAGCAGTTCTTC. This encodes CASRKGDYNEQFF. This chain connects TRBV7-2 to TRBJ2-1; D may be TRBD1 (5 bases). The CDR3 totals 13 residues. Germline CDR1 SGHTA, CDR2 FQGNSA. V was clipped by 6 bases and J by 3 bases, with 9 bases between them.

The chain carries TRBV2 and TRBJ1-1; 8 positions agree with TRBD1. CDR3 length: 14 amino acids. V trimming: 6 bases; J trimming: 5 bases; junction bases outside the gene matches: 8. Germline V lookup: CDR1 SNHLY, CDR2 FYNNEI. The DNA of the CDR3 is TGTGCCAGCAGCACGCAGGGGGCTCGGACTGAAGCTTTCTTT. Protein: CASSTQGARTEAFF.

The rearrangement joins TRBV11-2 to TRBJ1-4; 7 bases line up with TRBD1. Trimming at V came to 5 bases and at J to 5 bases, leaving 11 bases not matched to a gene. The length of the CDR3 is 16 residues. Per the germline V gene, CDR1 is SGHAT and CDR2 is FQNNGV. The CDR3 is CASSRVRGQPNEKLFF. The CDR3 DNA sequence: TGTGCCAGCAGCCGCGTACGGGGACAGCCCAATGAAAAACTGTTTTTT.

The V and J genes are TRBV19 and TRBJ1-2; D is uncertain. The CDR3 extends over 16 amino acids. From germline, CDR1 is LNHDA and CDR2 SQIVND (reference sequence). The V gene lost 4 bases and the J gene lost 3 bases, with 18 bases spanning the gap. CDR3 protein: CASSTERGSGDYGYTF. CDR3 nucleotide sequence: TGTGCCAGTAGTACTGAGAGAGGGTCCGGGGACTATGGCTACACCTTC. The variable domain in full, with the rest retrieved from reference TRBV19 and TRBJ1-2, is DGGITQSPKYLFRKEGQNVTLSCEQNLNHDAMYWYRQDPGQGLRLIYYSQIVNDFQKGDIAEGYSVSREKKESFPLTVTSAQKNPTAFYLCASSTERGSGDYGYTFGSGTRLTVV.

The genes are TRBV11-2 and TRBJ2-2, with a weak D call TRBD2 (5 bases). Trimming took 5 bases from V and 6 from J, leaving 16 bases between them. There are 15 residues in the CDR3. Germline CDR1 SGHAT, CDR2 FQNNGV. The CDR3, as DNA: TGTGCCAGCAGCACGAGGAGGAACGAGGCCGGGGAGCTGTTTTTT. Residues: CASSTRRNEAGELFF.

This sequence joins TRBV7-2 and TRBJ1-4; D perhaps matches TRBD1 (6 bases). V shed 5 bases and J shed 3 bases, with 13 bases lying between them. CDR3 size: 15 residues. Per germline, CDR1 SGHTA and CDR2 FQGNSA. In DNA, the CDR3 is TGTGCCAGCAGCCCAAGACAGGTGTCTAATGAAAAACTGTTTTTT. Encoded protein: CASSPRQVSNEKLFF.

V and J are TRBV7-9 and TRBJ2-7, with 8 bases aligning to TRBD1. The CDR3 is 14 residues long. The V and J ends lost 5 bases and 4 bases, in that order; junction bases with no gene match: 7. The V gene's germline CDR1 is SEHNR and CDR2 FQNEAQ (reference sequence). CDR3 sequence reads: CASSASRGRYEQYF. Here the CDR3 DNA reads TGTGCCAGCAGCGCTAGCAGGGGGCGGTACGAGCAGTACTTC. The full variable domain, with the rest looked up from reference TRBV7-9 and TRBJ2-7, is DTGVSQNPRHKITKRGQNVTFRCDPISEHNRLYWYRQTLGQGPEFLTYFQNEAQLEKSRLLSDRFSAERPKGSFSTLEIQRTEQGDSAMYLCASSASRGRYEQYFGPGTRLTVT.

The chain has TRBV7-9 and TRBJ1-1, with 7 bases that match TRBD1. The CDR3 contains 13 residues. CDR1 SEHNR and CDR2 FQNEAQ come from the germline V gene (reference sequence). V lost 5 bases to trimming and J lost 6 bases; unmatched junction nucleotides: 6. CDR3: CASSPRQGPEAFF. The CDR3 region has the DNA TGTGCCAGCAGCCCCCGACAGGGTCCTGAAGCTTTCTTT.

The rearrangement links TRBV7-3 to TRBJ2-2; no clear D gene. CDR1 and CDR2 from the germline V gene are SGHTA and FQGTGA. This CDR3 has 15 amino acids. Between the trimmed V and J ends, which lost 2 bases and 0 bases, there was a span of 7 bases. CDR3 DNA sequence: TGTGCCAGCAGCTTAGGCGGTCCGAACACCGGGGAGCTGTTTTTT. Translated: CASSLGGPNTGELFF.

In DNA, the CDR3 is TGTGCCAGCAGCTTGATAGCGGTACAAGAGACCCAGTACTTC. It yields the protein CASSLIAVQETQYF. V and J are TRBV7-8 and TRBJ2-5; TRBD2 might be the D (6 bases). The CDR3 runs 14 residues. With 3 bases removed from V and 2 bases from J, the gap between germline ends came to 10 bases. From germline, CDR1 is SGHVS and CDR2 FQNEAQ. The full variable domain, rest sourced from reference TRBV7-8 and TRBJ2-5, is GAGVSQSPRYKVAKRGQDVALRCDPISGHVSLFWYQQALGQGPEFLTYFQNEAQLDKSGLPSDRFFAERPEGSVSTLKIQRTQQEDSAVYLCASSLIAVQETQYFGPGTRLLVL.

This clone appeared once. The chain couples TRBV7-3 to TRBJ2-1, with TRBD2 as a possible D gene (5 bases). V lost 5 bases, J lost 8 bases, and 16 bases lay in between. CDR3 length: 14 amino acids. Germline V gene sequence: CDR1 SGHTA, CDR2 FQGTGA. CDR3 nucleotide sequence: TGTGCCAGCAGCGTGGGTGGATCTAGCCATGAGCAGTTCTTC. Amino acids: CASSVGGSSHEQFF.

This sequence joins TRBV9 and TRBJ2-1; D not resolved. Germline V gene data show CDR1 as SGDLS and CDR2 as YYNGEE. V was pared by 5 bases and J by 0 bases, with 9 bases between. The CDR3 runs 14 residues. The CDR3 spells CASSLGSSYNEQFF. The DNA for the CDR3 is TGTGCCAGCAGTCTGGGCAGCTCCTACAATGAGCAGTTCTTC.

The rearrangement joins TRBV5-4 to TRBJ1-2; 8 nucleotides align to TRBD1. The CDR3 runs to 15 residues. J lost 3 bases, V lost 3 bases, and 7 bases had no gene match. CDR1 SGHNT and CDR2 YYREEE come from the germline V gene (reference sequence). The CDR3, as DNA: TGTGCCAGCAGCTCGACGACAGGGGCGGACTATGGCTACACCTTC. Translated, it gives CASSSTTGADYGYTF.

V and J are TRBV3-1 (or the pseudogene TRBV3-2) and TRBJ1-3, with D hard to call. V lost 4 bases, J lost 0 bases, and 10 bases lay in between. The CDR3 sequence is 15 residues long. The V gene's germline CDR1 is LGHDT and CDR2 YNNKEL (reference sequence). The CDR3 loop is CASSPERSSGNTIYF. CDR3 in DNA: TGTGCCAGCAGCCCCGAACGGTCCTCTGGAAACACCATATATTTT.